The present T cell receptor beta chain was sequenced within a study of blood T cells in healthy people across ages. Study-level information: When template switching was applied, about one barcoded beta molecule was captured per two T cells. General study findings and limits: Estimates drawn from one million T cells were deemed to understate diversity.

Germline CDR1 MDHEN, CDR2 SYDVKM. V was trimmed by 4 bases and J by 6 bases, leaving 10 bases between them. CDR3 length: 12 residues. Extracted total RNA amounted to at least 6 micrograms for each sample. Primers used in a second PCR of about 7 to 11 cycles were a sample-barcoded 5' primer and a J-beta primer mix. TCRdb re-derived calls from the 5' RACE reads in MiXCR, one entry per CDR3 protein. The sample holds 600,000 to 1,000,000 distinct CDR3 sequences; 20% to 30% are singletons and the top ten take around 3.6%. On this clonotype itself: Its antigen remains unidentified.

The data were also submitted as part of a second study, on T cells of mothers and their children. That study reports: In both related and unrelated pairs, TCR recombination output is shaped similarly by thymic selection.

The clonotype comes from a boy between 5 and 17 years old in good health. Sequencing used blood. The chain couples TRBV28 to TRBJ2-7; tentative D call: TRBD1 (6 bases). DNA for the CDR3: TGTGCCAGCAGTTCCCTCAGGGGCGAGCAGTACTTC. This encodes CASSSLRGEQYF.